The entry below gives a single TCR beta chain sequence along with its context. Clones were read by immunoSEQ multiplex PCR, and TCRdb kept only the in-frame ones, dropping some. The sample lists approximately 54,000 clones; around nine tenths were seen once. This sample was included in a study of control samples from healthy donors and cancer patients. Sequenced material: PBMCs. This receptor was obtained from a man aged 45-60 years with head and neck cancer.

The CDR3: CSASWGASTDTQYF. The CDR3 DNA is TGCAGTGCTAGTTGGGGAGCTAGCACAGATACGCAGTATTTT. This chain joins TRBV20-1 and TRBJ2-3, with D perhaps matching TRBD2 (5 bases). CDR3 size: 14 residues. Germline CDR1 reads DFQATT; CDR2 reads SNEGSKA (reference sequence). Between the trimmed V and J ends, which lost 3 bases and 0 bases, there was a span of 10 bases.